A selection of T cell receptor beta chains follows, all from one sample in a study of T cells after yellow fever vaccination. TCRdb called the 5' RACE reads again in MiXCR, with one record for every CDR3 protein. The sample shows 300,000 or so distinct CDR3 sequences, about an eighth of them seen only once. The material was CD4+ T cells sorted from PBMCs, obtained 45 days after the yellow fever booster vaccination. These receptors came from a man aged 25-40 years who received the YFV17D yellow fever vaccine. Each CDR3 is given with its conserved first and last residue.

CASTVGGPTSYEQYF TRBV7-9
CASSQGRNYEQYF TRBV12-3/TRBV12-4
CASSGRGSAETQYF TRBV5-6
CASRSRQPQHF TRBV28
CASSKEREETQYF TRBV7-2
CASRSRREYNEQFF TRBV28
CASSSTRPGMSEQYF TRBV7-8
CASSFRRLGSYEQYF TRBV7-8
CASSSVGRLNEQYF TRBV6-5
CASSFWGANEQFF TRBV5-5
CASTSGRQNTGELFF TRBV12-3/TRBV12-4
CASSPPSGTDQETQYF TRBV18
CSARDLREGAFF TRBV20-1
CAIPGGRTYNEQFF TRBV11-1
CASSSHGTRYEQYF TRBV12-3/TRBV12-4
CASSLDVDRNEQFF TRBV12-3/TRBV12-4
CSALRGAPGQPQHF TRBV20-1
CSARGRLAAQSYEQYF TRBV20-1
CASSVGGQGSYEQYF TRBV9
CASSLGRRLRDIQYF TRBV11-2
CASSPSGRDNEKLFF TRBV4-3
CATSDYSGAGANVLTF TRBV24-1
CSATGYRGLATTGELFF TRBV29-1